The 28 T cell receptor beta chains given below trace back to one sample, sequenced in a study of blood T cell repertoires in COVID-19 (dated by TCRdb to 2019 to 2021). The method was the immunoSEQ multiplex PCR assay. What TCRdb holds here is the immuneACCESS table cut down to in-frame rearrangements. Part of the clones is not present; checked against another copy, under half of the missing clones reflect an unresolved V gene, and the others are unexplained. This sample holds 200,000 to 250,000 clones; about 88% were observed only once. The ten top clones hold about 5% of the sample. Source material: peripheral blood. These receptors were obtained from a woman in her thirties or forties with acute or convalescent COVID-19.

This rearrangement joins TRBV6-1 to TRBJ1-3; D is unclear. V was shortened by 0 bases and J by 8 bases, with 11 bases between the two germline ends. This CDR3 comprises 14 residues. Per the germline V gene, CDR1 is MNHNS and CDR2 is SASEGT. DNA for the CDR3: TGTGCCAGCAGTGAAGCGCAGCGGAGAGACACCATATATTTT. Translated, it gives CASSEAQRRDTIYF.

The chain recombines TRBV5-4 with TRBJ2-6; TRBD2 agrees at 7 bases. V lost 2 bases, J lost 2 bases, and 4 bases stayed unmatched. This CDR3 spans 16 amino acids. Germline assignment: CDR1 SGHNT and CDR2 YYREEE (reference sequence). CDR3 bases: TGTGCCAGCAGCTTAGCGGGGAGCACTGGGGCCAACGTCCTGACTTTC. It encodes CASSLAGSTGANVLTF.

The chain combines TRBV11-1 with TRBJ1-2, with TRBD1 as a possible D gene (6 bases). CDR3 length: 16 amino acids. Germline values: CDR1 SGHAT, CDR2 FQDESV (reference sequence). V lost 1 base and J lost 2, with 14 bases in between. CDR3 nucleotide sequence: TGTGCCAGCAGCTTAGGACAGGCCAGCCTCAACTATGGCTACACCTTC. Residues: CASSLGQASLNYGYTF. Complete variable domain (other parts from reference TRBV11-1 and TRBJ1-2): EAEVAQSPRYKITEKSQAVAFWCDPISGHATLYWYRQILGQGPELLVQFQDESVVDDSQLPKDRFSAERLKGVDSTLKIQPAELGDSAMYLCASSLGQASLNYGYTFGSGTRLTVV.

The CDR3 DNA sequence: TGTGCCAGCACCCCCACTGGCGGGGCCTACAATGAGCAGTTCTTC. It encodes CASTPTGGAYNEQFF. The chain combines TRBV2 with TRBJ2-1; perhaps TRBD2 as D (6 bases). This CDR3 comprises 15 residues. V lost 7 bases and J 2 bases, leaving 15 bases between the germline ends. Germline CDR1 is SNHLY and CDR2 is FYNNEI.

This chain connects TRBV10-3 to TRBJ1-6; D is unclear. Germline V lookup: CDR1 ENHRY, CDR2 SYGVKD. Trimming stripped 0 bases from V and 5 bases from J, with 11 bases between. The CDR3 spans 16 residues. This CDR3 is CAISESGGGNNSPLHF. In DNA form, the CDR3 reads TGTGCCATCAGTGAGTCAGGAGGAGGAAATAATTCACCCCTCCACTTT.

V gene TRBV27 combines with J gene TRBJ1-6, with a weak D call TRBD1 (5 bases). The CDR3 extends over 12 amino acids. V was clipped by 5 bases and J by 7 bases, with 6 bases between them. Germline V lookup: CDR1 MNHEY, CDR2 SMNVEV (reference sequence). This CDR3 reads CASSAGNSPLHF. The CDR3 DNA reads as TGTGCCAGCAGTGCAGGGAATTCACCCCTCCACTTT.

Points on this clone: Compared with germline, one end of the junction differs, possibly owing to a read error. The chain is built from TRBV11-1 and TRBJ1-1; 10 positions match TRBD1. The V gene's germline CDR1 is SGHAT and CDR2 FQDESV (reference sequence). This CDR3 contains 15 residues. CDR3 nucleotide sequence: TGTGCCAGCAGCCTGACGGGACAGGGGAACGCTGAAGCTTTCTTT. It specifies CASSLTGQGNAEAFF. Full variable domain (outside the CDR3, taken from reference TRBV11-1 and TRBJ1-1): EAEVAQSPRYKITEKSQAVAFWCDPISGHATLYWYRQILGQGPELLVQFQDESVVDDSQLPKDRFSAERLKGVDSTLKIQPAELGDSAMYLCASSLTGQGNAEAFFGQGTRLTVV.

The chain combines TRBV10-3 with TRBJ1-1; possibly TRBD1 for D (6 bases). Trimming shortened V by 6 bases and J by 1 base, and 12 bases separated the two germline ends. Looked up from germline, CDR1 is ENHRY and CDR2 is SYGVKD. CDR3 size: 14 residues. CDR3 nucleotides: TGTGCCATCAGATCTACAGGGAGGAACACTGAAGCTTTCTTT. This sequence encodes CAIRSTGRNTEAFF.

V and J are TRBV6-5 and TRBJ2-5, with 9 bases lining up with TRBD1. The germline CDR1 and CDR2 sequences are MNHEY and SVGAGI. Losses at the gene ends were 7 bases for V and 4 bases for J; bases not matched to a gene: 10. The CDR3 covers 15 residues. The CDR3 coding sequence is TGTGCCAGCAAAATGGACAGGGGCGTGTTAGAGACCCAGTACTTC. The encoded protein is CASKMDRGVLETQYF.

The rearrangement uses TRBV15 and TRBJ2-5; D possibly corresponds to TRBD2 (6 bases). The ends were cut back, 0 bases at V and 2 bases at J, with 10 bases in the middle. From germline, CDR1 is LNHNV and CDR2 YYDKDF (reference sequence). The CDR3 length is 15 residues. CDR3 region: CATSRDRGSQETQYF. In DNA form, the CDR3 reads TGTGCCACCAGCAGAGACCGGGGGAGTCAAGAGACCCAGTACTTC.

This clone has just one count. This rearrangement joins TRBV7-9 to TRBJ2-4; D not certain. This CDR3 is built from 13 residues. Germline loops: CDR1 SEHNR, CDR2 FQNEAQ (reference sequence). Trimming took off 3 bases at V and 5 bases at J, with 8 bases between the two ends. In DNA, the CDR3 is TGTGCCAGCAGCTTCATCGGAGAAAACATTCAGTACTTC. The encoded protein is CASSFIGENIQYF.

The CDR3 DNA reads TGTGCCAGCAGTTTATCAGGGAGGCGGGGGATCAGTGAAGCTTTCTTT. Translation: CASSLSGRRGISEAFF. The chain employs TRBV27 and TRBJ1-1; TRBD1 might be the D (5 bases). Trimming stripped 0 bases from V and 7 bases from J, with 18 bases between. From germline, CDR1 is MNHEY and CDR2 SMNVEV (reference sequence). The CDR3 totals 16 residues.

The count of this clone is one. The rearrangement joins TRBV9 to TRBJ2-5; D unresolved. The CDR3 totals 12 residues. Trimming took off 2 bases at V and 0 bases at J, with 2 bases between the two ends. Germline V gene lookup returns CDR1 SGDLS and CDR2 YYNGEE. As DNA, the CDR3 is TGTGCCAGCAGCGTCGACCAAGAGACCCAGTACTTC. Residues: CASSVDQETQYF.

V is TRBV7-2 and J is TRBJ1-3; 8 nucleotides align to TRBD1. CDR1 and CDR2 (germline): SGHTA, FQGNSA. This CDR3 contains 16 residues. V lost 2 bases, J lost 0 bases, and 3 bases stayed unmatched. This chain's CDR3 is CASSLQTGVSGNTIYF. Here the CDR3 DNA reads TGTGCCAGCAGCTTACAGACAGGGGTCTCTGGAAACACCATATATTTT.

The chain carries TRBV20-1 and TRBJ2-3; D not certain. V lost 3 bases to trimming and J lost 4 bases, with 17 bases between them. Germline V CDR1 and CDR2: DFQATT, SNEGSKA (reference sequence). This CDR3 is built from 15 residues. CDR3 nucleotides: TGCAGTGCTAGTAGTCTACTAACTCCCTCAGATACGCAGTATTTT. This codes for CSASSLLTPSDTQYF.

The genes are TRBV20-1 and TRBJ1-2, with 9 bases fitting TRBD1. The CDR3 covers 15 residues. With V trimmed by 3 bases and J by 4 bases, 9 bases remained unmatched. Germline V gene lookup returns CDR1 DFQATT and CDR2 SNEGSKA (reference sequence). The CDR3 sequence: CSASQGTGFTYGYTF. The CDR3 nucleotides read TGCAGTGCTAGTCAGGGGACAGGGTTTACCTATGGCTACACCTTC.

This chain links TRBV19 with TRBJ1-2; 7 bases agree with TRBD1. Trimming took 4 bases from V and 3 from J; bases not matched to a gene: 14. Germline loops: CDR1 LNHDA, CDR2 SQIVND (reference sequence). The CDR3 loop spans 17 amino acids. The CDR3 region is CASSSSGQSSHHYGYTF. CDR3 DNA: TGTGCCAGTAGTAGTTCGGGACAGTCAAGCCATCACTATGGCTACACCTTC.

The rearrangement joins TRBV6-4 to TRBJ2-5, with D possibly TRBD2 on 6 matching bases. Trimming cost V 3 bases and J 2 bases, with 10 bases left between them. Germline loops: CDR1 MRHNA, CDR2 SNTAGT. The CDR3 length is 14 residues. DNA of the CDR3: TGTGCCAGCAGTGAAGTGGCGGGGCAAGAGACCCAGTACTTC. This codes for CASSEVAGQETQYF.

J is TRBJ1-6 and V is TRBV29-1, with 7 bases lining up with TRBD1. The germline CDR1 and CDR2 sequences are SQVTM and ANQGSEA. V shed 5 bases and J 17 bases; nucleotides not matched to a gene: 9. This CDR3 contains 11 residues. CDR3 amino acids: CSVSQGRWVHF. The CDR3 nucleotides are TGCAGCGTTTCACAGGGGAGGTGGGTCCACTTT.

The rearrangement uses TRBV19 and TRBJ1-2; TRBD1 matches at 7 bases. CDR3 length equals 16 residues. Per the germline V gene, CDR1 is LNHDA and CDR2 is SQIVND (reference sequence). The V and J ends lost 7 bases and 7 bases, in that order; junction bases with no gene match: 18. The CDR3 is CASKRSRGTPTRGYTF. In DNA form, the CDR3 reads TGTGCCAGTAAGAGATCCAGGGGGACACCGACCCGTGGCTACACCTTC.

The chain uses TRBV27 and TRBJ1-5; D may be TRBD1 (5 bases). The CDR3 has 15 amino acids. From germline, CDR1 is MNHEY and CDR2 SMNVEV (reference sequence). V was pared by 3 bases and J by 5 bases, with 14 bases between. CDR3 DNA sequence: TGTGCCAGCAGTTTGGTGCGGGGCCGGGATCAGCCCCAGCATTTT. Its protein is CASSLVRGRDQPQHF.

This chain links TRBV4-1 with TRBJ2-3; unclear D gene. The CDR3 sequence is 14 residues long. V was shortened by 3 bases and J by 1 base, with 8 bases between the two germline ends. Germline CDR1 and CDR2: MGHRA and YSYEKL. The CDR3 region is CASSQRQGTDTQYF. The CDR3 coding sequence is TGCGCCAGCAGCCAGCGACAAGGCACAGATACGCAGTATTTT.

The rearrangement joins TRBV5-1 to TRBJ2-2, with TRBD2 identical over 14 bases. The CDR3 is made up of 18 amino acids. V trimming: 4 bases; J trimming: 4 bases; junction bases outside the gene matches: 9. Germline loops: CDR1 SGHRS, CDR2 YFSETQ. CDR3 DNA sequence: TGCGCCAGCAGCGTGGGACTAGCGGGGGCCCCAGGCACCGGGGAGCTGTTTTTT. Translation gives CASSVGLAGAPGTGELFF. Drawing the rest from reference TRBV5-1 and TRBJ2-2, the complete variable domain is KAGVTQTPRYLIKTRGQQVTLSCSPISGHRSVSWYQQTPGQGLQFLFEYFSETQRNKGNFPGRFSGRQFSNSRSEMNVSTLELGDSALYLCASSVGLAGAPGTGELFFGEGSRLTVL.

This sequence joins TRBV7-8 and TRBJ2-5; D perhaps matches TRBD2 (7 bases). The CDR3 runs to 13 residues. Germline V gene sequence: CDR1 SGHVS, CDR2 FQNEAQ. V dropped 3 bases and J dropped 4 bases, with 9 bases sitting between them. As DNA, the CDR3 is TGTGCCAGCAGCTTCGGGGGGCGAGAGACCCAGTACTTC. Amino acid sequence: CASSFGGRETQYF.

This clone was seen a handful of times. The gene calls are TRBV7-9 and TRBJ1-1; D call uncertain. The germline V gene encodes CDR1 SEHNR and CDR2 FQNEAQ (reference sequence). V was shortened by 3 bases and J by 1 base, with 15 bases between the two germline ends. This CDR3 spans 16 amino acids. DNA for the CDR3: TGTGCCAGCAGCTTTCCACCGGGAGTAGGGAACACTGAAGCTTTCTTT. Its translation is CASSFPPGVGNTEAFF.

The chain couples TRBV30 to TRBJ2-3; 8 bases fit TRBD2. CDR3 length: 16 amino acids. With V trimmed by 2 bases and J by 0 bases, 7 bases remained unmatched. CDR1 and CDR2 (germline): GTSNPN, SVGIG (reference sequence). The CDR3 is CAWSYGAGGSTDTQYF. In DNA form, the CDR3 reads TGTGCCTGGAGTTACGGGGCGGGGGGTAGCACAGATACGCAGTATTTT.

The DNA of the CDR3 is TGTGCCAGCAGTGAACCCGGGGGGGTACACTACGAGCAGTACGTC. It yields the protein CASSEPGGVHYEQYV. The chain carries TRBV6-1 and TRBJ2-7; 8 positions match TRBD2. The CDR3 covers 15 residues. Germline V gene data show CDR1 as MNHNS and CDR2 as SASEGT. The V gene end was trimmed by 2 bases and the J gene end by 3 bases; junction bases not matched to a gene: 6.

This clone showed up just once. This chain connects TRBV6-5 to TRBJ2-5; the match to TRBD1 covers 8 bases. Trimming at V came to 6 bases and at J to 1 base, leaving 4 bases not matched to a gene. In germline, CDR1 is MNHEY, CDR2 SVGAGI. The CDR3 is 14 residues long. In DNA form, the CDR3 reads TGTGCCAGCAGCACGGGACAGGTCCAAGAGACCCAGTACTTC. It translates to CASSTGQVQETQYF.